The 25 T cell receptor beta chains below were found in one sample sequenced in a study of technical replicates of blood from a few donors. Some clones are missing from TCRdb's copy, which holds only in-frame ones; the method was immunoSEQ multiplex PCR. Counted here are 65,000 to 90,000 clones, roughly 90% occurring once; the ten biggest clones make up 0.2% to 0.3%. The specimen was T cells isolated from PBMCs. Source of these receptors: a human donor in good health.

The genes are TRBV5-1 and TRBJ2-2, with 12 bases aligning to TRBD2. The germline CDR1 and CDR2 sequences are SGHRS and YFSETQ. V trimming: 7 bases; J trimming: 0 bases; junction bases outside the gene matches: 4. The CDR3 sequence is 16 residues long. The CDR3 DNA reads TGCGCCAGCTCTAGCGGGAGGGAGCCGAACACCGGGGAGCTGTTTTTT. Translating gives CASSSGREPNTGELFF.

The rearrangement links TRBV6-1 to TRBJ2-7; D gene uncertain. This CDR3 region has 10 residues. Germline CDR1 and CDR2: MNHNS and SASEGT. V was shortened by 6 bases and J by 3 bases, with 3 bases between the two germline ends. The CDR3 loop reads CASSRYEQYF. The CDR3 nucleotides read TGTGCCAGCAGCCGCTACGAGCAGTACTTC.

The sample holds one count of this clone. The chain uses TRBV10-3 and TRBJ2-7, with 8 bases that match TRBD1. Trimming at V came to 4 bases and at J to 3 bases, leaving 11 bases not matched to a gene. Germline V gene lookup returns CDR1 ENHRY and CDR2 SYGVKD. There are 16 residues in the CDR3. The CDR3 sequence: CAISGRMTGEIYEQYF. As DNA, the CDR3 is TGTGCCATCAGTGGCCGGATGACAGGGGAGATCTACGAGCAGTACTTC.

The chain combines TRBV7-8 with TRBJ1-2; perhaps TRBD1 as D (6 bases). Germline CDR1 is SGHVS and CDR2 is FQNEAQ. V lost 5 bases, J lost 2 bases, and 21 bases lay in between. The CDR3 consists of 17 residues. CDR3 region: CASSPRGNPSTNYGYTF. Here the CDR3 DNA reads TGTGCCAGCAGCCCGAGGGGGAACCCTAGTACGAACTATGGCTACACCTTC. The full variable domain, in which reference TRBV7-8 and TRBJ1-2 provide the parts outside the CDR3, is GAGVSQSPRYKVAKRGQDVALRCDPISGHVSLFWYQQALGQGPEFLTYFQNEAQLDKSGLPSDRFFAERPEGSVSTLKIQRTQQEDSAVYLCASSPRGNPSTNYGYTFGSGTRLTVV.

This clone is a singleton in its sample. The chain recombines TRBV30 with TRBJ2-4; 13 nucleotides align to TRBD2. Trimming cost V 3 bases and J 1 base; bases outside gene matches: 9. Germline assignment: CDR1 GTSNPN and CDR2 SVGIG (reference sequence). The CDR3 totals 18 residues. CDR3 region: CAWRRTSGSCKAKNIQYF. The CDR3 bases are TGTGCCTGGAGGAGGACTAGCGGGAGTTGTAAGGCCAAAAACATTCAGTACTTC. Full variable domain (rest looked up from reference TRBV30 and TRBJ2-4): SQTIHQWPATLVQPVGSPLSLECTVEGTSNPNLYWYRQAAGRGLQLLFYSVGIGQISSEVPQNLSASRPQDRQFILSSKKLLLSDSGFYLCAWRRTSGSCKAKNIQYFGAGTRLSVL.

The V call is TRBV5-1, the J call TRBJ1-2, with 8 nucleotides matching TRBD1. This CDR3 spans 15 amino acids. Germline loops: CDR1 SGHRS, CDR2 YFSETQ. The ends lost 0 bases at V and 4 bases at J; junction bases unmatched: 5. CDR3 coding DNA: TGCGCCAGCAGCTTGGCAACAGGGGGGGTCTATGGCTACACCTTC. Translating gives CASSLATGGVYGYTF.

The rearrangement links TRBV28 to TRBJ1-1; 7 positions match TRBD1. Germline CDR1 reads MDHEN; CDR2 reads SYDVKM. The CDR3 length is 17 residues. V trimming: 6 bases; J trimming: 4 bases; junction bases outside the gene matches: 17. The CDR3 region has the DNA TGTGCCAGCAGGGCAGGAGAAAAGAGGGGGCTCGGCACTGAAGCTTTCTTT. This encodes CASRAGEKRGLGTEAFF.

The V call is TRBV9, the J call TRBJ2-7; D gene unclear. Trimming stripped 0 bases from V and 2 bases from J, with 9 bases between. This CDR3 is 14 amino acids long. Germline V gives CDR1 SGDLS, CDR2 YYNGEE. The CDR3 DNA is TGTGCCAGCAGCGTAGCAGGTGAAGCCTACGAGCAGTACTTC. It yields the protein CASSVAGEAYEQYF. Full variable domain (remainder filled in from reference TRBV9 and TRBJ2-7): DSGVTQTPKHLITATGQRVTLRCSPRSGDLSVYWYQQSLDQGLQFLIQYYNGEERAKGNILERFSAQQFPDLHSELNLSSLELGDSALYFCASSVAGEAYEQYFGPGTRLTVT.

The V gene is TRBV5-1, the J gene TRBJ1-1; D ambiguous. Germline CDR1 and CDR2: SGHRS and YFSETQ. The ends were cut back, 0 bases at V and 0 bases at J, with 12 bases in the middle. This CDR3 spans 16 amino acids. The CDR3 DNA sequence: TGCGCCAGCAGCTTGGGAGGGCGCGGGGTGAACACTGAAGCTTTCTTT. This sequence encodes CASSLGGRGVNTEAFF.

The DNA for the CDR3 is TGTGCCAGCAGCCCGTACAGGGGTCCCTACGAGCAGTACTTC. Encoded protein: CASSPYRGPYEQYF. This chain uses TRBV28 with TRBJ2-7, with 7 bases aligning to TRBD1. The CDR3 covers 14 residues. Germline assignment: CDR1 MDHEN and CDR2 SYDVKM. The V and J ends lost 6 bases and 2 bases, in that order; junction bases with no gene match: 7.

This clone was detected only once. V usage is TRBV5-6 and J usage is TRBJ2-1; 8 positions match TRBD2. This CDR3 contains 17 residues. The germline CDR1 and CDR2 sequences are SGHDT and YYEEEE. With 3 bases clipped from V and 6 bases from J, the junction kept 14 bases outside the gene matches. The CDR3 here is CASSSRLGGLVGNEQFF. CDR3 in DNA: TGTGCCAGCAGCTCCCGGTTAGGGGGACTAGTGGGCAATGAGCAGTTCTTC.

The V gene is TRBV6-1, the J gene TRBJ2-3, with 11 positions matching TRBD1. V dropped 5 bases and J dropped 4; count of bases not matched to a gene: 2. The length of the CDR3 is 14 residues. Per germline, CDR1 MNHNS and CDR2 SASEGT. The CDR3 sequence: CASSWTGGADTQYF. The CDR3 DNA reads as TGTGCCAGCAGTTGGACAGGGGGCGCAGATACGCAGTATTTT.

The chain joins TRBV29-1 to TRBJ1-4; 7 bases are a match to TRBD1. Looked up from germline, CDR1 is SQVTM and CDR2 is ANQGSEA. The CDR3 consists of 15 residues. The V segment lost 3 bases and the J segment 8 bases; nucleotides outside the gene matches: 12. CDR3 DNA: TGCAGCGTTGAGACTCGACAGGGTAGAGAAGAAAAACTGTTTTTT. It translates to CSVETRQGREEKLFF.

This clone was counted between two and nine times. CDR3 bases: TGTGCCAGTCTCCAGGGTTACACTGAAGCTTTCTTT. Its protein product is CASLQGYTEAFF. The chain joins TRBV2 to TRBJ1-1; the D gene is possibly TRBD1 (5 bases). The V end lost 9 bases, the J end lost 3 bases, and 11 bases lay between the germline ends. This CDR3 region has 12 residues. Germline CDR1 is SNHLY and CDR2 is FYNNEI.

V and J are TRBV27 and TRBJ2-7, with TRBD1 as a possible D gene (6 bases). This CDR3 spans 13 amino acids. With 7 bases removed from V and 4 bases from J, the gap between germline ends came to 14 bases. Germline values: CDR1 MNHEY, CDR2 SMNVEV (reference sequence). As DNA, the CDR3 is TGTGCCAGCACTAAGGACAGCCCGTACGAGCAGTACTTC. This encodes CASTKDSPYEQYF.

The rearrangement joins TRBV7-9 to TRBJ2-1, with D perhaps TRBD1 (6 bases). Germline lookup yields CDR1 SEHNR and CDR2 FQNEAQ (reference sequence). V lost 1 base, J lost 4 bases, and 14 bases lay in between. The CDR3 spans 16 residues. Here the CDR3 DNA reads TGTGCCAGCAGCTTAGTACGGCAGGGGCCTTACAATGAGCAGTTCTTC. Amino acid sequence: CASSLVRQGPYNEQFF. Full variable domain (missing parts from reference TRBV7-9 and TRBJ2-1): DTGVSQNPRHKITKRGQNVTFRCDPISEHNRLYWYRQTLGQGPEFLTYFQNEAQLEKSRLLSDRFSAERPKGSFSTLEIQRTEQGDSAMYLCASSLVRQGPYNEQFFGPGTRLTVL.

The chain employs TRBV2 and TRBJ1-2; no firm D call. Looked up from germline, CDR1 is SNHLY and CDR2 is FYNNEI. Trimming took 2 bases from V and 0 from J, leaving 4 bases between them. The CDR3 consists of 13 residues. Here the CDR3 reads CASSEQANYGYTF. CDR3 DNA sequence: TGTGCCAGCAGTGAACAGGCTAACTATGGCTACACCTTC.

The chain employs TRBV2 and TRBJ2-3; D perhaps matches TRBD1 (5 bases). CDR1 and CDR2 from the germline V gene are SNHLY and FYNNEI. The V and J ends lost 4 bases and 4 bases respectively, with 18 bases between them. CDR3 size: 16 residues. In DNA, the CDR3 is TGTGCCAGCAGTGTCGAGACAGAAGTCGCGCCAGATACGCAGTATTTT. This encodes CASSVETEVAPDTQYF. Based on the CDR3 plus reference TRBV2 and TRBJ2-3, the full variable domain is EPEVTQTPSHQVTQMGQEVILRCVPISNHLYFYWYRQILGQKVEFLVSFYNNEISEKSEIFDDQFSVERPDGSNFTLKIRSTKLEDSAMYFCASSVETEVAPDTQYFGPGTRLTVL.

The V gene is TRBV10-3, the J gene TRBJ2-5, with 10 bases fitting TRBD2. The J segment lost 2 bases and the V segment lost 3 bases, leaving 12 bases of the junction unmatched. Germline V lookup: CDR1 ENHRY, CDR2 SYGVKD. The CDR3 covers 18 residues. This CDR3 reads CAISDVIAGGPQQETQYF. The CDR3 DNA sequence: TGTGCCATCAGTGATGTAATAGCGGGGGGTCCTCAGCAAGAGACCCAGTACTTC.

The chain uses TRBV11-2 and TRBJ1-1; 7 bases are a match to TRBD1. Trimming cost V 0 bases and J 0 bases; bases outside gene matches: 4. From germline, CDR1 is SGHAT and CDR2 FQNNGV. There are 16 residues in the CDR3. CDR3 region: CASSLDTGVVNTEAFF. CDR3 nucleotides: TGTGCCAGCAGCTTAGATACAGGGGTAGTGAACACTGAAGCTTTCTTT.

This chain uses TRBV6-5 with TRBJ2-2; no definite D call. Germline CDR1 and CDR2: MNHEY and SVGAGI. The CDR3 extends over 11 amino acids. With 8 bases removed from V and 5 bases from J, the gap between germline ends came to 6 bases. The CDR3 region is CASGGTGELFF. CDR3 in DNA: TGTGCCAGCGGCGGAACCGGGGAGCTGTTTTTT.

This clone has just a few counts. The chain is built from TRBV10-3 and TRBJ2-2, with 8 bases aligning to TRBD2. Losses at the gene ends were 6 bases for V and 6 bases for J; bases not matched to a gene: 12. Germline V gives CDR1 ENHRY, CDR2 SYGVKD. The CDR3 is 16 amino acids. CDR3 amino acids: CAIRMGSGGEAGELFF. The CDR3 nucleotides read TGTGCCATCAGGATGGGAAGCGGGGGAGAAGCCGGGGAGCTGTTTTTT.

The chain carries TRBV6-5 and TRBJ1-1; D not resolved. The CDR3 spans 13 residues. V dropped 2 bases and J dropped 7 bases, with 11 bases sitting between them. Germline V gives CDR1 MNHEY, CDR2 SVGAGI. CDR3 protein: CASSYQAGDEAFF. The CDR3 bases are TGTGCCAGCAGTTACCAGGCCGGCGATGAAGCTTTCTTT.

CDR3: CASRGAGGANEQFF. In nucleotides, the CDR3 is TGTGCCAGCAGGGGAGCGGGAGGGGCTAATGAGCAGTTCTTC. This sequence joins TRBV11-2 and TRBJ2-1, with TRBD2 matching 10 bases. V lost 6 bases to trimming and J lost 7 bases; unmatched junction nucleotides: 6. Germline V gene sequence: CDR1 SGHAT, CDR2 FQNNGV. The CDR3 sequence is 14 residues long.

This chain links TRBV5-1 with TRBJ1-1, with 9 bases fitting TRBD1. Germline CDR1 is SGHRS and CDR2 is YFSETQ. The ends lost 3 bases at V and 0 bases at J; junction bases unmatched: 6. CDR3 size: 16 residues. CDR3 in amino acids: CASSSTGGPMNTEAFF. CDR3 DNA sequence: TGCGCCAGCAGCTCCACAGGGGGCCCCATGAACACTGAAGCTTTCTTT.